A selection of T cell receptor beta chains follows, all from one sample in a study of T cells after somatic rescue of genetic block. Sequencing used immunoSEQ multiplex PCR; TCRdb keeps in-frame clones, though not all of them. Of some 15,000 clones in the sample, under 80% were seen once. The sequenced sample was peripheral blood mononuclear cells (PBMCs). The receptors were sampled from a man aged 18 to 35. CDR3s include the opening cysteine and the closing phenylalanine or tryptophan. D genes are given only for firm matches. A clone size is listed for some rows: how often the clone was seen (once, few, many), or a class if it is expanded.

D gene: TRBD2
V gene: TRBV6-5
J gene: TRBJ2-5
clone size: -
CDR3 DNA: TGTGCCAGCAGTTACGCCCCCGGACTAGGCCAAGAGACCCAGTACTTC
CDR3 protein: CASSYAPGLGQETQYF

D gene: -
V gene: TRBV4-1
J gene: TRBJ2-7
clone size: -
CDR3 DNA: TGCGCCAGCAGCCCCGGACAGCTCTACGAGCAGTACTTC
CDR3 protein: CASSPGQLYEQYF

D gene: TRBD1
V gene: TRBV7-9
J gene: TRBJ2-4
clone size: -
CDR3 DNA: TGTGCCAGCAGCTTGGCGTTACAGGGGTTAGCCAAAAACATTCAGTACTTC
CDR3 protein: CASSLALQGLAKNIQYF

D gene: TRBD1
V gene: TRBV6-6
J gene: TRBJ2-7
clone size: -
CDR3 DNA: TGTGCCAGCAGTTGGGACAGGGAGACCGAGCAGTACTTC
CDR3 protein: CASSWDRETEQYF

D gene: -
V gene: TRBV6-5
J gene: TRBJ2-7
clone size: -
CDR3 DNA: TGTGCCAGCAGTTACGGTGACAAATCCTACGAGCAGTACTTC
CDR3 protein: CASSYGDKSYEQYF

D gene: -
V gene: TRBV13
J gene: TRBJ2-7
clone size: -
CDR3 DNA: TGTGCCAGCAGCTTAGGCCCGACTCCCTCCTACGAGCAGTACTTC
CDR3 protein: CASSLGPTPSYEQYF

D gene: -
V gene: TRBV14
J gene: TRBJ2-7
clone size: few
CDR3 DNA: TGTGCCAGCAGCCGAGGACTCTCCTACGAGCAGTACTTC
CDR3 protein: CASSRGLSYEQYF

D gene: -
V gene: TRBV25-1
J gene: TRBJ2-7
clone size: -
CDR3 DNA: TGTGCCAGCTCCCCAGGTTACGAGCAGTACTTC
CDR3 protein: CASSPGYEQYF

D gene: -
V gene: TRBV27
J gene: TRBJ1-5
clone size: -
CDR3 DNA: TGTGCCAGCAGTTTTCGGGATAGCAATCAGCCCCAGCATTTT
CDR3 protein: CASSFRDSNQPQHF

D gene: -
V gene: TRBV29-1
J gene: TRBJ1-5
clone size: -
CDR3 DNA: TGCAGCGTCATTTTGACAGGTAGCAATCAGCCCCAGCATTTT
CDR3 protein: CSVILTGSNQPQHF

D gene: -
V gene: TRBV15
J gene: TRBJ2-3
clone size: -
CDR3 DNA: TGTGCCACCAGCAGAGATCGGGGGAACACAGATACGCAGTATTTT
CDR3 protein: CATSRDRGNTDTQYF

D gene: -
V gene: TRBV4-1
J gene: TRBJ1-2
clone size: -
CDR3 DNA: TGCGCCAGCAGCTCTCCGGGACTTCATTATGGCTACACCTTC
CDR3 protein: CASSSPGLHYGYTF

D gene: TRBD2
V gene: TRBV5-1
J gene: TRBJ2-1
clone size: once
CDR3 DNA: TGCGCCAGCAGCTTGACGGGGCTAGCGGGATTCGATGAGCAGTTCTTC
CDR3 protein: CASSLTGLAGFDEQFF

D gene: TRBD2
V gene: TRBV2
J gene: TRBJ2-1
clone size: -
CDR3 DNA: TGTGCCAGCAGCAGTCTAGCGGGGATTAATGAGCAGTTCTTC
CDR3 protein: CASSSLAGINEQFF

D gene: -
V gene: TRBV9
J gene: TRBJ2-7
clone size: once
CDR3 DNA: TGTGCCAGCAGCGTGGGACCCTATCATTCCTACGAGCAGTACTTC
CDR3 protein: CASSVGPYHSYEQYF

D gene: -
V gene: TRBV7-9
J gene: TRBJ2-7
clone size: -
CDR3 DNA: TGTGCCAGCAGCTTAGCGGACAGCTACGAGCAGTACTTC
CDR3 protein: CASSLADSYEQYF

D gene: -
V gene: TRBV27
J gene: TRBJ1-2
clone size: -
CDR3 DNA: TGTGCCACCCGTGGAGGGCTCTATGGCTACACCTTC
CDR3 protein: CATRGGLYGYTF

D gene: -
V gene: TRBV7-9
J gene: TRBJ2-7
clone size: -
CDR3 DNA: TGTGCCAGCAGCTTCCCCGGACTTTCCGACCAGTACTTC
CDR3 protein: CASSFPGLSDQYF

D gene: -
V gene: TRBV19
J gene: TRBJ1-2
clone size: -
CDR3 DNA: TGTGCCAGTTCCTATTCCCCCACCGGAGGACAAGGCTATGGCTACACCTTC
CDR3 protein: CASSYSPTGGQGYGYTF

D gene: -
V gene: TRBV6-6
J gene: TRBJ2-7
clone size: -
CDR3 DNA: TGTGCCAGCGGTCTTGCGGGACAGAGCTCCTACGAGCAGTACTTC
CDR3 protein: CASGLAGQSSYEQYF

D gene: TRBD1
V gene: TRBV4-1
J gene: TRBJ2-7
clone size: -
CDR3 DNA: TGCGCCAGCAGCCAGGCGGGACAGGGCTACGAGCAGTACTTC
CDR3 protein: CASSQAGQGYEQYF

D gene: TRBD1
V gene: TRBV19
J gene: TRBJ2-5
clone size: once
CDR3 DNA: TGTGCCAGTAGTCAACAGGGGGCGGAAGAGACCCAGTACTTC
CDR3 protein: CASSQQGAEETQYF

D gene: TRBD1
V gene: TRBV11-2
J gene: TRBJ1-1
clone size: -
CDR3 DNA: TGTGCCAGCAGCTTGGGGACAGCGAACACTGAAGCTTTCTTT
CDR3 protein: CASSLGTANTEAFF

D gene: -
V gene: TRBV30
J gene: TRBJ1-6
clone size: -
CDR3 DNA: TGTGCCTGGAGTGCCGGGGCGCAGGGGTCACCCCTCCACTTT
CDR3 protein: CAWSAGAQGSPLHF

D gene: TRBD2
V gene: TRBV28
J gene: TRBJ2-7
clone size: few
CDR3 DNA: TGTGCCAGCGGGTTGGCGGGAGCGACCTACGAGCAGTACTTC
CDR3 protein: CASGLAGATYEQYF

D gene: TRBD1
V gene: TRBV28
J gene: TRBJ2-3
clone size: -
CDR3 DNA: TGTGCCAGCAGTTTATTTAGTCGGGACAGGGGAAGGGGAGATACGCAGTATTTT
CDR3 protein: CASSLFSRDRGRGDTQYF

D gene: TRBD1
V gene: TRBV18
J gene: TRBJ2-7
clone size: few
CDR3 DNA: TGTGCCAGCTCACCACGGGACAGGGCCTACGAGCAGTACTTC
CDR3 protein: CASSPRDRAYEQYF

D gene: -
V gene: TRBV11-2
J gene: TRBJ2-7
clone size: -
CDR3 DNA: TGTGCCAGCAGCCCCAGGGTCAGGGCCGAGCAGTACTTC
CDR3 protein: CASSPRVRAEQYF

D gene: TRBD1
V gene: TRBV18
J gene: TRBJ1-1
clone size: -
CDR3 DNA: TGTGCCAGCTCACCACTGAAAGGGGGCGTAACTGAAGCTTTCTTT
CDR3 protein: CASSPLKGGVTEAFF

D gene: TRBD2
V gene: TRBV10-2
J gene: TRBJ2-6
clone size: few
CDR3 DNA: TGCGCCAGCAGTGTTTTAGCGGGAGTAGCTGGGGCCAACGTCCTGACTTTC
CDR3 protein: CASSVLAGVAGANVLTF

D gene: TRBD1
V gene: TRBV5-5
J gene: TRBJ2-7
clone size: -
CDR3 DNA: TGTGCCAGCAGCCTAAGAGGTGGGTACAGGGGGTCCTCTAGCTCCTACGAGCAGTACTTC
CDR3 protein: CASSLRGGYRGSSSSYEQYF

D gene: TRBD2
V gene: TRBV7-3
J gene: TRBJ2-5
clone size: -
CDR3 DNA: TGTGCCAGCAGCAGCTCGGGACTAGCGGGAGGAGAGACCCAGTACTTC
CDR3 protein: CASSSSGLAGGETQYF